Each of the 21 T cell receptor beta chains below was sequenced from the same sample in a study of T cells in Graves' hyperthyroidism and ophthalmopathy. It was RNA transcripts that yielded the amplified TCR beta CDR3 regions. A set of HTBI primers served as the primers for a first-round RT-PCR of the TCR CDR3. TCRdb re-called the multiplex PCR reads through MiXCR, storing one row per CDR3 protein. This repertoire shows roughly 660,000 distinct CDR3 sequences, approximately 15% found once; its top ten account for roughly 15%. The sequenced sample was blood. These receptor sequences come from a man in his fifties or sixties with Graves' hyperthyroidism.

There are many counts of this clonotype. The CDR3: CASSLYTGVETQYF. The CDR3 nucleotides read TGTGCCAGCAGCCTCTATACAGGGGTGGAGACCCAGTACTTC. The chain uses TRBV7-8 and TRBJ2-5, with 7 bases that match TRBD1. Germline loops: CDR1 SGHVS, CDR2 FQNEAQ. V shed 5 bases, J shed 5 bases, and the junction held 8 bases outside the gene matches. The CDR3 contains 14 residues.

This clonotype was found many times. This sequence joins TRBV28 and TRBJ2-1; 10 positions match TRBD2. The CDR3 loop spans 17 amino acids. CDR1 is MDHEN and CDR2 is SYDVKM in the germline V gene. The ends lost 3 bases at V and 2 bases at J; junction bases unmatched: 7. The CDR3 DNA reads as TGTGCCAGCAGTTTGGACCGTAGCGGGAGGCCCTACAATGAGCAGTTCTTC. Its translation is CASSLDRSGRPYNEQFF.

Note on this clonotype: It may be a read error: a sequence one base away is much more abundant. The V gene is TRBV12-3 or TRBV12-4, the J gene TRBJ1-4, with 7 bases matching TRBD1. With 3 bases clipped from V and 8 bases from J, the junction kept 6 bases outside the gene matches. CDR3 length equals 14 residues. In nucleotides, the CDR3 is TGTGCCAGCAGTTTTCCGGGACAGAAGGAAAAACTGTTTTTT. Encoded protein: CASSFPGQKEKLFF.

In this sample, this clonotype turned up a few times. V usage is TRBV3-1 and J usage is TRBJ2-5, with D unresolved. CDR3 size: 16 residues. Germline V gives CDR1 LGHDT, CDR2 YNNKEL (reference sequence). The V gene lost 1 base and the J gene lost 2 bases, with 14 bases spanning the gap. CDR3 DNA sequence: TGTGCCAGCAGCCAAGTTTTGCAGGAATCACAAGAGACCCAGTACTTC. Protein: CASSQVLQESQETQYF.

The chain's CDR3 is CASSEAGTRVDVLTF. The CDR3 coding sequence is TGTGCCAGCAGTGAAGCTGGCACCCGGGTGGACGTCCTGACTTTC. The chain recombines TRBV6-1 with TRBJ2-6; D remains ambiguous. The CDR3 is 15 residues long. Looked up from germline, CDR1 is MNHNS and CDR2 is SASEGT. Trimming shortened V by 0 bases and J by 11 bases, and 14 bases separated the two germline ends.

This clonotype was seen at least ten times. V and J are TRBV27 and TRBJ1-5; D ambiguous. The germline V gene encodes CDR1 MNHEY and CDR2 SMNVEV (reference sequence). This CDR3 contains 14 residues. The V end was cut by 5 bases, the J end by 3 bases, with 11 bases between. The CDR3 sequence: CASSTRGTNQPQHF. CDR3 DNA sequence: TGTGCCAGCAGTACGCGGGGTACCAATCAGCCCCAGCATTTT.

This clonotype was detected ten times or more. CDR3: CASSGGREQFF. DNA of the CDR3: TGTGCCAGCAGTGGGGGACGGGAGCAGTTCTTC. The chain recombines TRBV6-1 with TRBJ2-1; the D call may be TRBD1 or TRBD2 (5 bases each). The V gene lost 4 bases and the J gene lost 10 bases, with 8 bases spanning the gap. In germline, CDR1 is MNHNS, CDR2 SASEGT. The CDR3 totals 11 residues.

This clonotype has a handful of counts. The chain combines TRBV6-5 with TRBJ1-4; no definite D call. The CDR3 has 14 residues. V was cut by 2 bases and J by 1 base, with 5 bases left in between. The germline V gene has CDR1 MNHEY and CDR2 SVGAGI. CDR3 amino acids: CASSYQRTNEKLFF. CDR3 DNA sequence: TGTGCCAGCAGTTACCAGAGAACTAATGAAAAACTGTTTTTT.

This clonotype has a count of ten or more. The gene calls are TRBV6-1 and TRBJ2-6, with D unresolved. Germline V gene lookup returns CDR1 MNHNS and CDR2 SASEGT. The CDR3 length is 14 residues. V was trimmed by 6 bases and J by 0 bases, leaving 6 bases between them. The CDR3 loop reads CASRVFSGANVLTF. In DNA form, the CDR3 reads TGTGCCAGCAGGGTCTTCTCTGGGGCCAACGTCCTGACTTTC.

With regard to this clonotype: A clone one base away is much larger, so this may be a read error. This sequence joins TRBV28 and TRBJ1-5; D gene ambiguous. Germline loops: CDR1 MDHEN, CDR2 SYDVKM. V was shortened by 8 bases and J by 1 base, with 6 bases between the two germline ends. The CDR3 contains 12 residues. This chain's CDR3 is CASLGSNQPQHF. The CDR3 bases are TGTGCCAGCTTGGGGAGCAATCAGCCCCAGCATTTT.

The chain links TRBV24-1 to TRBJ2-1; tentatively, D is TRBD2 (6 bases). The CDR3 has 15 residues. Trimming cost V 5 bases and J 5 bases, with 15 bases left between them. Germline V gene data show CDR1 as KGHDR and CDR2 as SFDVKD. CDR3 amino acids: CATSVVAESHNEQFF. Here the CDR3 DNA reads TGTGCCACCAGTGTTGTAGCGGAGTCGCACAATGAGCAGTTCTTC.

This clonotype was detected ten times or more. The chain couples TRBV28 to TRBJ1-5; maybe TRBD1 (6 bases). The CDR3 has 16 amino acids. The germline gives CDR1 MDHEN, CDR2 SYDVKM. V lost 7 bases and J lost 2, with 18 bases in between. The CDR3 loop reads CASTPRLRGGNQPQHF. The CDR3 DNA is TGTGCCAGCACCCCCCGTCTCAGGGGAGGCAATCAGCCCCAGCATTTT.

Remarks on this clonotype: Being one base from a much bigger clone, this may be a read error. This chain links TRBV6-2 or TRBV6-3 with TRBJ2-3; 9 bases align to TRBD2. Germline assignment: CDR1 MNHEY and CDR2 SVGEGT. The CDR3 runs to 16 residues. DNA for the CDR3: TGTGCCAGCAGGCCGACTAGCGGTATACCCACAGATACGCGGTATTTT. Translated: CASRPTSGIPTDTRYF.

This clonotype was seen at least ten times. The chain couples TRBV28 to TRBJ2-5; 9 bases line up with TRBD2. The CDR3 is 16 amino acids. Germline V CDR1 and CDR2: MDHEN, SYDVKM. Losses at the gene ends were 5 bases for V and 1 base for J; bases not matched to a gene: 8. CDR3 nucleotides: TGTGCCAGCAGTAAACCGGGACTAGCCGCCCAAGAGACCCAGTACTTC. It specifies CASSKPGLAAQETQYF.

This clonotype was seen repeatedly, ten times or more. The chain links TRBV9 to TRBJ2-7; 9 bases map to TRBD2. Germline V gene lookup returns CDR1 SGDLS and CDR2 YYNGEE. V gave up 2 bases and J gave up 5 bases; unmatched junction bases: 8. The CDR3 has 15 residues. The CDR3 loop is CASSVVAGANNEQYF. The CDR3 coding sequence is TGTGCCAGCAGCGTGGTAGCGGGAGCAAACAACGAGCAGTACTTC.

This clonotype has only a few counts. A much larger clone differs by one base, so this may be a read error. The chain employs TRBV7-3 and TRBJ1-1; 7 positions match TRBD1. Germline V CDR1 and CDR2: SGHTA, FQGTGA. Unmatched junction bases numbered 5, after V lost 6 bases and J lost 1 base. The CDR3 consists of 14 residues. The CDR3 DNA reads as TGTGCCAGCAGATTAGGGACAGAGAACACTGAAGCTTTCTTT. It encodes CASRLGTENTEAFF.

This clonotype has more than one count but fewer than ten. Its ends do not fully match the called genes, so a read error is possible. The chain links TRBV28 to TRBJ1-2; the D gene is possibly TRBD1 (5 bases). CDR1 and CDR2 (germline): MDHEN, SYDVKM. The CDR3 totals 15 residues. The CDR3 bases are TGTGTCAGCAGGTCCGACGGACAAATGCCTCCGGGCTACACCTTC. Encoded protein: CVSRSDGQMPPGYTF.

This clonotype showed up just a few times. The chain carries TRBV20-1 and TRBJ1-5; TRBD1 is a possible D gene (6 bases). Germline V gene data show CDR1 as DFQATT and CDR2 as SNEGSKA (reference sequence). The CDR3 is 18 amino acids. The ends were cut back, 0 bases at V and 0 bases at J, with 18 bases in the middle. The CDR3 reads CSARDRPRGGASNQPQHF. The CDR3 bases are TGCAGTGCTAGAGATCGACCCCGGGGGGGGGCTAGCAATCAGCCCCAGCATTTT.

This clonotype has ten or more counts. This sequence joins TRBV2 and TRBJ2-1, with 8 bases lining up with TRBD2. Germline lookup yields CDR1 SNHLY and CDR2 FYNNEI. The V gene end was trimmed by 5 bases and the J gene end by 7 bases; junction bases not matched to a gene: 7. The CDR3 runs 14 residues. CDR3 DNA: TGTGCCAGCAGTCTGGCGGGAGGACAAAATGAGCAGTTCTTC. Protein: CASSLAGGQNEQFF.

The chain uses TRBV14 and TRBJ2-2; 7 nucleotides line up with TRBD2. The CDR3 covers 14 residues. V shed 5 bases and J 6 bases; nucleotides not matched to a gene: 6. Germline CDR1 is SGHDN and CDR2 is FVKESK. The CDR3 sequence: CASSLISGSGELFF. The CDR3 region has the DNA TGTGCCAGCAGCTTGATTAGCGGGTCCGGGGAGCTGTTTTTT.

This clonotype was seen only a few times. The rearrangement joins TRBV5-1 to TRBJ2-3, with D maybe TRBD1 (5 bases). V lost 1 base and J lost 1, with 10 bases in between. The germline V gene has CDR1 SGHRS and CDR2 YFSETQ. This CDR3 region has 15 residues. The CDR3 reads CASSLSDTRTDTQYF. DNA for the CDR3: TGCGCCAGCAGCTTGTCGGACACCCGCACAGATACGCAGTATTTT.